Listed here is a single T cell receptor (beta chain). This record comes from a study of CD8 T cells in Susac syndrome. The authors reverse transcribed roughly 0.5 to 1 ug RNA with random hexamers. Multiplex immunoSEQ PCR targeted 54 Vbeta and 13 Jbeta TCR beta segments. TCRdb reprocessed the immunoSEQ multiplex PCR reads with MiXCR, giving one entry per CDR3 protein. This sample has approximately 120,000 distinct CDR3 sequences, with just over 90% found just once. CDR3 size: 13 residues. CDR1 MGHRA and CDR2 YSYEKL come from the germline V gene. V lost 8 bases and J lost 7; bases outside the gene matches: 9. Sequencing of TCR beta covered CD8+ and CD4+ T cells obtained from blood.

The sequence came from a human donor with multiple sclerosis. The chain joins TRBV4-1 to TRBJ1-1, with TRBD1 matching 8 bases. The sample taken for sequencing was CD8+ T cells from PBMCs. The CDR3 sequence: CASGPQGANEAFF. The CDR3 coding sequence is TGCGCCAGCGGTCCCCAGGGGGCTAATGAAGCTTTCTTT.